The TCR beta chain under discussion was sequenced for a study of blood T cell repertoires in COVID-19. Study overall: Both acute and convalescent COVID-19 samples were obtained from the United States, Italy and Spain.

Sequencing was performed with immunoSEQ multiplex PCR; in TCRdb, only in-frame clones are kept and a portion is missing. The data contain 180,000 or so clones, roughly 76% of them singletons. Source material: peripheral blood. This clonotype was obtained from a woman aged 40 to 50 with COVID-19, enrolled during active disease.

In DNA, the CDR3 is TGTGCCAGCAGTGCACTCCGGGAACAGGGGAGTGGCTACACCTTC. Translated: CASSALREQGSGYTF. The V and J genes are TRBV2 and TRBJ1-2; the match to TRBD1 covers 7 bases. The CDR3 spans 15 residues. Germline lookup yields CDR1 SNHLY and CDR2 FYNNEI. V shed 4 bases, J shed 7 bases, and the junction held 12 bases outside the gene matches.